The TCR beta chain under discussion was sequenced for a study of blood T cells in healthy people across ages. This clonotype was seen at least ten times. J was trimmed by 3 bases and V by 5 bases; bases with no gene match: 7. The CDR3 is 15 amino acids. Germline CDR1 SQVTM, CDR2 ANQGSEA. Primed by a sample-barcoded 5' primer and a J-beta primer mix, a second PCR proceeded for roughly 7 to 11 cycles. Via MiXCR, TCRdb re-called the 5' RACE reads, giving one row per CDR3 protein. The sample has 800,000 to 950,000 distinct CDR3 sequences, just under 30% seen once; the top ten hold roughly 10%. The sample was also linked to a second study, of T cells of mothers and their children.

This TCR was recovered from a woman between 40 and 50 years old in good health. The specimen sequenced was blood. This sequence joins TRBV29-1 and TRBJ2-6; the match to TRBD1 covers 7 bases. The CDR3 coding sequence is TGCAGCGTTCGCCCAGGGGGTGGTGGGGCCAACGTCCTGACTTTC. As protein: CSVRPGGGGANVLTF.